This is a list of T cell receptor beta chains from one sample in a study of OX40 agonist ivuxolimab in advanced cancers. Measured with immunoSEQ multiplex PCR; TCRdb has only the in-frame clones, and not every one. The sample includes around 70,000 clones, about 82% of them seen just once. Sample: CD4+ or CD8+ T cells sorted from blood, taken in a trial of the OX40 agonist ivuxolimab. These receptors were collected from an adult with an advanced solid tumor such as melanoma, head and neck, liver or kidney cancer. Each CDR3 is given with its conserved first and last residue. D genes are given only for firm matches. Not all rows give a size; the values are once, few, many and, for expanded clones, a class.

V	D	J	size	DNA	CDR3
TRBV5-5	.	TRBJ1-3	many	TGTGCCAGCAGCTTGGGGACTGCTGGAAACACCATATATTTT	CASSLGTAGNTIYF
TRBV7-2	.	TRBJ2-7	.	TGTGCCAGCAGCTTAGCGGCAGGGCGGTGGGGCGAGCAGTACTTC	CASSLAAGRWGEQYF
TRBV10-2	TRBD1	TRBJ1-1	.	TGCGCCAGCAGGACTGACAGGGACACTGAAGCTTTCTTT	CASRTDRDTEAFF
TRBV29-1	.	TRBJ2-5	.	TGCAGCGTTGCGGTCGGGGGTCGAGAGACCCAGTACTTC	CSVAVGGRETQYF
TRBV5-8	.	TRBJ2-1	.	TGTGCCAGCAGCTTGGGACAGAGCTCCTACAATGAGCAGTTCTTC	CASSLGQSSYNEQFF
TRBV29-1	.	TRBJ2-7	.	TGCAGCGTTGGTGTCTCATTCTACGAGCAGTACTTC	CSVGVSFYEQYF
TRBV5-4	.	TRBJ1-6	.	TGTGCCAGCAGCTTGGGTACTGGAAATTCACCCCTCCACTTT	CASSLGTGNSPLHF
TRBV7-6	TRBD2	TRBJ2-3	.	TGTGCCAGCAGCTTAGTTTTAGCGGGGGGCACAGATACGCAGTATTTT	CASSLVLAGGTDTQYF
TRBV11-3	TRBD1	TRBJ2-2	.	TGTGCCAGCAGCTTAGCTTTCCCTTACAGGGGCGTGAACACCGGGGAGCTGTTTTTT	CASSLAFPYRGVNTGELFF
TRBV19	.	TRBJ2-2	.	TGTGCCAGTAGACGGCAGGGAAGCACCGGGGAGCTGTTTTTT	CASRRQGSTGELFF
TRBV30	.	TRBJ1-2	.	TGTGCCTGGAGTCAGGGAGGGTCCCATAACTATGGCTACACCTTC	CAWSQGGSHNYGYTF
TRBV6-5	.	TRBJ2-1	.	TGTGCCAGCAAGGGGAATCGAGTAGACAATGAGCAGTTCTTC	CASKGNRVDNEQFF
TRBV28	TRBD1	TRBJ1-2	.	TGTGCCAGCAGTCCGGGGACAGGGGTCTTTGGCTACACCTTC	CASSPGTGVFGYTF
TRBV11-1	TRBD1	TRBJ2-7	.	TGTGCCAGCAGCCCTCCCAACAGGGGAGATTCCTACGAGCAGTACTTC	CASSPPNRGDSYEQYF
TRBV10-3	.	TRBJ1-2	.	TGTGCCATCAGTGATCGAAAGGGTGGAAACCTTAAGGGGTTCCCTAACTATGGCTACACCTTC	CAISDRKGGNLKGFPNYGYTF
TRBV11-2	.	TRBJ1-2	.	TGTGCCAGCAGCTTAGCTAACTATGGCTACACCTTC	CASSLANYGYTF
TRBV11-2	.	TRBJ1-5	.	TGTGCCAGCAGCTTAGCTGGCGATCAGCCCCAGCATTTT	CASSLAGDQPQHF
TRBV27	.	TRBJ2-3	.	TGTGCCAGCCGCCCTAATCCCCTCGTGGATACGCAGTATTTT	CASRPNPLVDTQYF
TRBV4-3	.	TRBJ2-1	.	TGCGCCAGCAGCCAAGCGACGGGTTTATACAATGAGCAGTTCTTC	CASSQATGLYNEQFF
TRBV6-1	.	TRBJ2-7	.	TGTGCCAGCATGGTCGGGAGCTACTCCTACGAGCAGTACTTC	CASMVGSYSYEQYF
TRBV4-2	.	TRBJ1-2	.	TGTGCCAGCAGCCAAGTAAGGGGCTCAGACTATGGCTACACCTTC	CASSQVRGSDYGYTF
TRBV7-8	.	TRBJ1-2	.	TGTGCCAGCAGCGATCTCCTCCGGGACACCTATCGCTACACCTTC	CASSDLLRDTYRYTF
TRBV7-8	.	TRBJ2-5	.	TGTGCCAGCAGCCTAGACAGGAGTGAGACCCAGTACTTC	CASSLDRSETQYF
TRBV5-6	.	TRBJ1-2	.	TGTGCCAGCAGCTTTACAGGGATCTATGGCTACACCTTC	CASSFTGIYGYTF
TRBV10-2	.	TRBJ2-4	.	TGCGCCAGCAGTGCTTCGGCAAACATTCAGTACTTC	CASSASANIQYF
TRBV5-1	.	TRBJ2-1	few	TGCGCCAGCAGCTCTGATAGAAACAATGAGCAGTTCTTC	CASSSDRNNEQFF
TRBV7-9	.	TRBJ2-1	.	TGTGCCAGCAGCCCCAGGGGTTATTCATCCTACAATGAGCAGTTCTTC	CASSPRGYSSYNEQFF
TRBV6-6	TRBD1	TRBJ2-3	.	TGTGCCAGCAGTCGACAGGGGACTAGCACAGATACGCAGTATTTT	CASSRQGTSTDTQYF
TRBV6-1	.	TRBJ1-1	once	TGTGCCAGCCATCGCGCTGAAGCTTTCTTT	CASHRAEAFF
TRBV7-8	.	TRBJ1-3	.	TGTGCCAGCAGCTTAGATTCAGGGGGAAACACCATATATTTT	CASSLDSGGNTIYF
TRBV5-3	.	TRBJ1-3	few	TGTGCCAGAAGTCACCATGACGGTTACTCTGGAAACACCATATATTTT	CARSHHDGYSGNTIYF
TRBV5-6	.	TRBJ1-6	.	TGTGCCAGCAGCTCAGATGGGGGCCTCGGCCCCCTCCACTTT	CASSSDGGLGPLHF
TRBV7-3	.	TRBJ1-1	medium-sized	TGTGCCAGCAACCGGAGGATTATGAACACTGAAGCTTTCTTT	CASNRRIMNTEAFF
TRBV13	.	TRBJ1-4	.	TGTGCCAGCAGCTTAGGAGCAACTAATGAAAAACTGTTTTTT	CASSLGATNEKLFF
TRBV18	TRBD1	TRBJ2-7	.	TGTGCCAGCTCACTCACGGACAGGATTTACGAGCAGTACTTC	CASSLTDRIYEQYF
TRBV20-1	.	TRBJ1-5	.	TGCAGTGCTGGGCTGGAGCGCCAGCATTTT	CSAGLERQHF
TRBV9	TRBD2	TRBJ2-3	.	TGTGCCAGCAGCCCCCGGTTAGCGGGGCTCACAGATACGCAGTATTTT	CASSPRLAGLTDTQYF
TRBV5-4	TRBD1	TRBJ2-7	.	TGTGCCAGCAGCTTGGACGGGGACAGGAGGTACTACGAGCAGTACTTC	CASSLDGDRRYYEQYF
TRBV5-1	.	TRBJ2-5	few	TGCGCCAGCAGCTTTGAAGAGACCCAGTACTTC	CASSFEETQYF
TRBV5-6	.	TRBJ1-4	.	TGTGCCAGCAGTCTTGGACAGCGATTTGAAAAACTGTTTTTT	CASSLGQRFEKLFF
TRBV6-6	.	TRBJ2-1	.	TGTGCCAGCAGTTACTCTACGAGCTCCTACAATGAGCAGTTCTTC	CASSYSTSSYNEQFF
TRBV18	TRBD1	TRBJ2-2	.	TGTGCCAGCTCACTCGCGGGACAGGCGGACACCGGGGAGCTGTTTTTT	CASSLAGQADTGELFF
TRBV19	.	TRBJ1-4	.	TGTGCCAGTAGGACGACAGTCTGGGGTGAAAAACTGTTTTTT	CASRTTVWGEKLFF
TRBV27	TRBD1	TRBJ1-6	.	TGTGCCAGCAGTTTACAGGACAGGGCCTCCCCCCTCCACTTT	CASSLQDRASPLHF
TRBV7-2	TRBD2	TRBJ2-7	.	TGTGCCAGCAGCGCTAGGACTAGCGGCTACGAGCAGTACTTC	CASSARTSGYEQYF
TRBV27	TRBD1	TRBJ2-2	.	TGTGCCAGCAGTTTCCACGGGACAGCGAACACCGGGGAGCTGTTTTTT	CASSFHGTANTGELFF
TRBV5-4	.	TRBJ2-5	.	TGTGCCAGCAGCAATTGGTTCTCCCAAGAGACCCAGTACTTC	CASSNWFSQETQYF
TRBV5-1	.	TRBJ2-3	.	TGCGCCAGCAGCTTGGAAGGCCTCACAGATACGCAGTATTTT	CASSLEGLTDTQYF
TRBV9	.	TRBJ1-5	few	TGTGCCAGCAGCAAGGATATCAATCAGCCCCAGCATTTT	CASSKDINQPQHF
TRBV6-4	TRBD1	TRBJ2-2	.	TGTGCCAGCAGTGAGGGGACAGACACCGGGGAGCTGTTTTTT	CASSEGTDTGELFF
TRBV10-3	.	TRBJ2-3	.	TGTGCCATCACCACGACTGGGGGAGCCACAGATACGCAGTATTTT	CAITTTGGATDTQYF
TRBV27	TRBD2	TRBJ2-1	few	TGTGCCAGCAGCCTACTAGCGGCTTCCTACAATGAGCAGTTCTTC	CASSLLAASYNEQFF